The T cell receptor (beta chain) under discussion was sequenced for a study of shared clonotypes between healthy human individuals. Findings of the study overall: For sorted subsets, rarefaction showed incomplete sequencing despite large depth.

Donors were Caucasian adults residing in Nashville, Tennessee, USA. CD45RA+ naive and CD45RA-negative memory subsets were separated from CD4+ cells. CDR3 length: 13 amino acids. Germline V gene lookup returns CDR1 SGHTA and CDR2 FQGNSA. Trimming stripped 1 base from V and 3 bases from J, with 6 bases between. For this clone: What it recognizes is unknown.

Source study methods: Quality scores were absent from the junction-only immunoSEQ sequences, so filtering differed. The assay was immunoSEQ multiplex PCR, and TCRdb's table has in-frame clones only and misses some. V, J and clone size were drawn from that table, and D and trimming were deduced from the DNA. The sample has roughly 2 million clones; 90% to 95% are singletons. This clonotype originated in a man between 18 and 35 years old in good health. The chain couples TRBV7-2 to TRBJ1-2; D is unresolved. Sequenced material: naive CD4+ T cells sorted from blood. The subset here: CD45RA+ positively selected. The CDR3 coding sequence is TGTGCCAGCAGCTTAGAGTCGTACTATGGCTACACCTTC. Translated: CASSLESYYGYTF.